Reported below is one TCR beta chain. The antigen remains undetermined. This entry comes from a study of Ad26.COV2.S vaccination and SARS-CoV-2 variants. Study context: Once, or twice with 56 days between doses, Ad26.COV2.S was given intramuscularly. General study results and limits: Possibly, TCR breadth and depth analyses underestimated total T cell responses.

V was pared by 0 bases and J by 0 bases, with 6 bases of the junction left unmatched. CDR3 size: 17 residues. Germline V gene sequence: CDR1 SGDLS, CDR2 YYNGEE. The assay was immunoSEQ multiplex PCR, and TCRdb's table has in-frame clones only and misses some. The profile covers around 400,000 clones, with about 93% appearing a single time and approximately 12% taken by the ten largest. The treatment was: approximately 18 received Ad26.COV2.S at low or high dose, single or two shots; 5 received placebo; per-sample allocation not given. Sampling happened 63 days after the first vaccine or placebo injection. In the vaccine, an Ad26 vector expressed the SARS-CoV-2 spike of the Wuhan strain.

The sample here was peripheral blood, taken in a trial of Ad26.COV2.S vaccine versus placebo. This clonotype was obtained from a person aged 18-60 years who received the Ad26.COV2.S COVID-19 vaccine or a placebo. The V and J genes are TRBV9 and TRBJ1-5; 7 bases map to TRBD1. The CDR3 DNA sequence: TGTGCCAGCAGCGTAGATAACACAGGGGATAGCAATCAGCCCCAGCATTTT. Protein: CASSVDNTGDSNQPQHF.